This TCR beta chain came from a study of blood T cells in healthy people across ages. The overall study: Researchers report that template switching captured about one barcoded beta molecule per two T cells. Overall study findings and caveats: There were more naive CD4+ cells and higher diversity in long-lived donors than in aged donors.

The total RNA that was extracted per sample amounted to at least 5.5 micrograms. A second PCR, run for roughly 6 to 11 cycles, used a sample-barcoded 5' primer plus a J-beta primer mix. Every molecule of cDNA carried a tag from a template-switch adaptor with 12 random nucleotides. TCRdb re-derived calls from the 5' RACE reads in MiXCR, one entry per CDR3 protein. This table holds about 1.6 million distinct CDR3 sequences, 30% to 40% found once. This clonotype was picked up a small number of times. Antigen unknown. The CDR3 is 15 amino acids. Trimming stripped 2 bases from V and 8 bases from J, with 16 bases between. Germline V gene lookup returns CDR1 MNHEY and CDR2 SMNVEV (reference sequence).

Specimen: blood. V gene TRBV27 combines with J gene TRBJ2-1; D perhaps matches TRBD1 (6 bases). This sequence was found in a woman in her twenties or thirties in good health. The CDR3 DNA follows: TGTGCCAGCAGTTTACGACAGGTGAGGATCCATGAGCAGTTCTTC. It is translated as CASSLRQVRIHEQFF.